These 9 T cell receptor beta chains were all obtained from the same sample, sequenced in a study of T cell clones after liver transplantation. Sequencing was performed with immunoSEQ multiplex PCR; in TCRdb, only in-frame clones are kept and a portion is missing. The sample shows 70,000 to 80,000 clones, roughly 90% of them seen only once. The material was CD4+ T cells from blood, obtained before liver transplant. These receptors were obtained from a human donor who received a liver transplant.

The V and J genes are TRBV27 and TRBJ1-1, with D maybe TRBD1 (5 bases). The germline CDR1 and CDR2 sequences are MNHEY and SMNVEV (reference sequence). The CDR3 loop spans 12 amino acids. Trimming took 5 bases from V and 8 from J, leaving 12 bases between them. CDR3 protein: CASSPGLEEAFF. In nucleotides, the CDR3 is TGTGCCAGCAGTCCGGGACTGGAAGAAGCTTTCTTT.

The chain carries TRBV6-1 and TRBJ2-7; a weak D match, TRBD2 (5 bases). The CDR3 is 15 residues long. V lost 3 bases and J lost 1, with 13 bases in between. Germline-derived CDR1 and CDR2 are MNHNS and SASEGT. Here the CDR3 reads CASSDPGAVSYEQYF. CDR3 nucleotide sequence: TGTGCCAGCAGTGACCCAGGAGCGGTTTCCTACGAGCAGTACTTC.

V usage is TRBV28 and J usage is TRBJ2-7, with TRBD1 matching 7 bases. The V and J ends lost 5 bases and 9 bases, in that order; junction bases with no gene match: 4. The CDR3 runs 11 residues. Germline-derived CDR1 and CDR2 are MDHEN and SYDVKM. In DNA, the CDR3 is TGTGCCAGCAGTCCTGGGACAGCGCAGTACTTC. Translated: CASSPGTAQYF.

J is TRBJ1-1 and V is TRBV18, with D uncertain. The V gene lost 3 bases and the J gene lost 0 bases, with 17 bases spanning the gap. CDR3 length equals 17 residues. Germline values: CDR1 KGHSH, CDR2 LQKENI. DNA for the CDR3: TGTGCCAGCTCACCTCTTGGCCCGGGCCCACTGAACACTGAAGCTTTCTTT. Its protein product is CASSPLGPGPLNTEAFF.

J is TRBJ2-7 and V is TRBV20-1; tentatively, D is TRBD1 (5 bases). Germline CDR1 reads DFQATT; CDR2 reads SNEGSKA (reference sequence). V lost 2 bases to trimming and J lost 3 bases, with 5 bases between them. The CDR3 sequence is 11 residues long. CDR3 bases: TGCAGTGCTAGACAGGGCTACGAGCAGTACTTC. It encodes CSARQGYEQYF.

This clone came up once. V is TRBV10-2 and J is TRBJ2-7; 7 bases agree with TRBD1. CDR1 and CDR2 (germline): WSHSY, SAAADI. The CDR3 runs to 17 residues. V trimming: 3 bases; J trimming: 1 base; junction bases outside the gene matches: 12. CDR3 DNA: TGCGCCAGCAGTGATCTGATCCACCGGGACAGTTCCTACGAGCAGTACTTC. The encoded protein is CASSDLIHRDSSYEQYF.

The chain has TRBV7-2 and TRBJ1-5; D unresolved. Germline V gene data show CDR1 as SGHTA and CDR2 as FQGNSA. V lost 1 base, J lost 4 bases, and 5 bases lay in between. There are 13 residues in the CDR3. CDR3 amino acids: CASSLVANQPQHF. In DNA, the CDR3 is TGTGCCAGCAGCTTAGTTGCTAATCAGCCCCAGCATTTT.

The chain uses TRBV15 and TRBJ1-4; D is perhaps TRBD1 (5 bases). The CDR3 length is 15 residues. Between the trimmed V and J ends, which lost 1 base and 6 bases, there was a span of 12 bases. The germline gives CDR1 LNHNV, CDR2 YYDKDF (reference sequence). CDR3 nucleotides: TGTGCCACCAGCAGAGCTGCGGGGGGAGATGAAAAACTGTTTTTT. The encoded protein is CATSRAAGGDEKLFF. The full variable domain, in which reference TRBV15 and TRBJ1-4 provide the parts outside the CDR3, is DAMVIQNPRYQVTQFGKPVTLSCSQTLNHNVMYWYQQKSSQAPKLLFHYYDKDFNNEADTPDNFQSRRPNTSFCFLDIRSPGLGDTAMYLCATSRAAGGDEKLFFGSGTQLSVL.

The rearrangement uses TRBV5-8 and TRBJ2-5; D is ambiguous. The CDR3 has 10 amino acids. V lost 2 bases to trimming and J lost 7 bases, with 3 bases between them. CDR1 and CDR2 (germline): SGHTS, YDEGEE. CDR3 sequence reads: CASSFRTQYF. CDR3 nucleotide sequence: TGTGCCAGCAGCTTCCGGACCCAGTACTTC.